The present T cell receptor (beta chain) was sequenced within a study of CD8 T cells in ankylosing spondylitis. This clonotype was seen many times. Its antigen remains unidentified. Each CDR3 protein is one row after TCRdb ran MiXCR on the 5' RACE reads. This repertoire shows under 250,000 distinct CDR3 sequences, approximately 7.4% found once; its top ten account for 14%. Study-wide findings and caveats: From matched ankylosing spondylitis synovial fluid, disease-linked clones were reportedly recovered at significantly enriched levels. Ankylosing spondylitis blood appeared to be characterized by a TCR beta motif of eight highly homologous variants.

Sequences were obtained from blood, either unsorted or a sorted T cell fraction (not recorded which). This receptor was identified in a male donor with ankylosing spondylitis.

The CDR3 spells CSVGTGIGEKLFF. CDR3 coding DNA: TGCAGCGTGGGGACAGGGATTGGCGAAAAACTGTTTTTT. The chain couples TRBV29-1 to TRBJ1-4; 9 nucleotides line up with TRBD1. The CDR3 contains 13 residues. Trimming removed 6 bases from V and 8 bases from J; junction bases left unmatched: 7. Germline CDR1 reads SQVTM; CDR2 reads ANQGSEA.